The next 19 T cell receptor beta chains were all read from a single sample in a study of blood T cells in healthy people across ages. Then a second PCR, running roughly 7 to 11 cycles, was carried out with a sample-barcoded 5' primer and a J-beta primer mix. One entry per CDR3 protein results from TCRdb running MiXCR on the 5' RACE reads. The sample includes about 840,000 distinct CDR3 sequences, 29% of them seen just once. These data were also filed under a second study, of T cells of mothers and their children.

Sequencing input: blood. Source of these receptors: a middle-aged woman in good health.

V is TRBV29-1 and J is TRBJ2-7; 8 bases line up with TRBD1. This CDR3 region has 13 residues. The ends lost 6 bases at V and 4 bases at J; junction bases unmatched: 8. The germline CDR1 and CDR2 sequences are SQVTM and ANQGSEA. The CDR3 protein is CSVRTGTNYEQYF. The CDR3 region has the DNA TGCAGCGTCAGGACAGGGACCAATTACGAGCAGTACTTC.

For this clonotype: A read error is possible here, since a much larger clone lies one base away. The chain carries TRBV6-2 or TRBV6-3 and TRBJ1-2; tentative D call: TRBD1 (5 bases). CDR1 and CDR2 (germline): MNHEY, SVGEGT. The CDR3 is 13 amino acids. The CDR3 coding sequence is TGTACCAGCAGTACCCAGGGAGAAAGAGGCTACACCTTC. Its translation: CTSSTQGERGYTF.

The chain couples TRBV11-2 to TRBJ2-7, with TRBD1 identical over 7 bases. The V gene end was trimmed by 6 bases and the J gene end by 2 bases; junction bases not matched to a gene: 10. Germline V gene data show CDR1 as SGHAT and CDR2 as FQNNGV. CDR3 length: 15 residues. The chain's CDR3 is CASRSPGQIPYEQYF. CDR3 nucleotides: TGTGCCAGCAGGTCTCCGGGACAGATTCCCTACGAGCAGTACTTC.

The gene calls are TRBV7-6 and TRBJ1-6; perhaps TRBD1 as D (5 bases). The germline V and J ends were trimmed by 5 bases and 7 bases, with 24 bases remaining between them. The V gene's germline CDR1 is SGHVS and CDR2 FNYEAQ. This CDR3 comprises 18 residues. CDR3 nucleotides: TGTGCCAGCAGCCCCGGCACTCGGGGGAGGGGCAGGAATTCACCCCTCCACTTT. It is translated as CASSPGTRGRGRNSPLHF.

The chain links TRBV20-1 to TRBJ2-7; no reliable D call. Per the germline V gene, CDR1 is DFQATT and CDR2 is SNEGSKA (reference sequence). The ends were cut back, 7 bases at V and 1 base at J, with 17 bases in the middle. This CDR3 has 14 amino acids. The CDR3 is CSVLVPFRSYEQYF. In nucleotides, the CDR3 is TGCAGTGTACTTGTCCCTTTTCGGTCCTACGAGCAGTACTTC.

This clonotype was detected only a few times. The rearrangement uses TRBV3-1 and TRBJ2-3; TRBD1 aligns across 9 bases. The CDR3 totals 16 residues. Germline V gives CDR1 LGHDT, CDR2 YNNKEL (reference sequence). With 3 bases clipped from V and 1 base from J, the junction kept 5 bases outside the gene matches. This chain's CDR3 is CASSQSRTGGTDTQYF. CDR3 in DNA: TGTGCCAGCAGCCAGTCACGGACAGGGGGCACAGATACGCAGTATTTT.

A few counts support this clonotype. This sequence joins TRBV20-1 and TRBJ1-4, with no clear D. Germline values: CDR1 DFQATT, CDR2 SNEGSKA (reference sequence). Trimming stripped 2 bases from V and 7 bases from J, with 17 bases between. The CDR3 has 15 amino acids. This CDR3 reads CSARPLQLSGEKLFF. CDR3 in DNA: TGCAGTGCTAGACCCCTACAGCTTAGCGGTGAAAAACTGTTTTTT.

This clonotype has a count of ten or more. This chain links TRBV20-1 with TRBJ1-2; 9 nucleotides match TRBD1. Germline lookup yields CDR1 DFQATT and CDR2 SNEGSKA (reference sequence). Unmatched junction bases numbered 6, after V lost 6 bases and J lost 4 bases. This CDR3 comprises 13 residues. CDR3 sequence reads: CSANRGQGYGYTF. The CDR3 DNA reads as TGCAGTGCCAACCGGGGACAGGGCTATGGCTACACCTTC.

This clonotype was detected a few times. The rearrangement uses TRBV9 and TRBJ2-1, with D possibly TRBD2 on 7 matching bases. Germline V gene sequence: CDR1 SGDLS, CDR2 YYNGEE. The CDR3 is 15 residues long. V was cut by 0 bases and J by 10 bases, with 17 bases left in between. The chain's CDR3 is CASSVAGRGLGEQFF. For the CDR3, the DNA is TGTGCCAGCAGCGTAGCAGGGCGGGGGCTTGGGGAGCAGTTCTTC.

The chain recombines TRBV20-1 with TRBJ1-5; 7 nucleotides align to TRBD1. CDR3 length equals 15 residues. Germline CDR1 reads DFQATT; CDR2 reads SNEGSKA (reference sequence). V was pared by 6 bases and J by 5 bases, with 13 bases of the junction left unmatched. CDR3 nucleotides: TGCAGTGCCGCCCGGGATCCCCAGGGGGATCAGCCCCAGCATTTT. Amino acid sequence: CSAARDPQGDQPQHF.

V is TRBV9 and J is TRBJ2-1; D is undetermined. Trimming shortened V by 4 bases and J by 5 bases, and 13 bases separated the two germline ends. The CDR3 length is 14 residues. Germline CDR1 is SGDLS and CDR2 is YYNGEE. DNA for the CDR3: TGTGCCAGCAGCCCCACCGGACCGGACAATGAGCAGTTCTTC. It codes for CASSPTGPDNEQFF. Using reference TRBV9 and TRBJ2-1 for the parts outside the CDR3, the full variable domain is DSGVTQTPKHLITATGQRVTLRCSPRSGDLSVYWYQQSLDQGLQFLIQYYNGEERAKGNILERFSAQQFPDLHSELNLSSLELGDSALYFCASSPTGPDNEQFFGPGTRLTVL.

The gene calls are TRBV7-9 and TRBJ2-4; either TRBD1 or TRBD2 may fit D (5 bases each). The last part of the DNA fits TRBJ2-7 better; the J call may be wrong. The CDR3 is 17 amino acids. Germline V CDR1 and CDR2: SEHNR, FQNEAQ (reference sequence). For the CDR3, the DNA is TGTGCCAGCAGCTCCTTTATATCCCCTTCCCGGGGCCTCGAGCAGTACTTC. Translating it yields CASSSFISPSRGLEQYF.

The chain couples TRBV7-2 to TRBJ1-4; TRBD1 agrees at 7 bases. CDR3 size: 15 residues. Trimming took 4 bases from V and 3 from J; bases not matched to a gene: 5. Germline V gene lookup returns CDR1 SGHTA and CDR2 FQGNSA. As DNA, the CDR3 is TGTGCCAGCAGCTCGAAGGACAGGCCTAATGAAAAACTGTTTTTT. This gives the protein CASSSKDRPNEKLFF.

CDR3 coding DNA: TGTGCCAGCAGCTTAGCGTCGCAGAATAATCAGCCCCAGCATTTT. This codes for CASSLASQNNQPQHF. The chain links TRBV7-2 to TRBJ1-5, with no clear D. Trimming removed 0 bases at V and 4 bases at J, with 10 bases between. The CDR3 has 15 residues. Germline CDR1 and CDR2: SGHTA and FQGNSA.

V usage is TRBV3-1 and J usage is TRBJ2-7; 9 positions agree with TRBD1. The length of the CDR3 is 17 residues. CDR1 and CDR2 (germline): LGHDT, YNNKEL (reference sequence). V gave up 0 bases and J gave up 0 bases; unmatched junction bases: 6. Written as DNA, the CDR3 is TGTGCCAGCAGCCAAGACCCTCGGACAGGGGACTCCTACGAGCAGTACTTC. Its translation: CASSQDPRTGDSYEQYF.

This chain connects TRBV29-1 to TRBJ2-7; weak D call: TRBD2 (6 bases). Germline values: CDR1 SQVTM, CDR2 ANQGSEA. CDR3 size: 13 residues. The germline V and J ends were trimmed by 3 bases and 3 bases, with 12 bases remaining between them. CDR3 nucleotides: TGCAGCGTTGAGGACGGGACTCTCTACGAGCAGTACTTC. Protein: CSVEDGTLYEQYF.

Concerning this clonotype: Since a much larger clone is just one base distant, this may be a read error. The chain links TRBV18 to TRBJ2-3, with D hard to call. This CDR3 comprises 14 residues. Germline assignment: CDR1 KGHSH and CDR2 LQKENI. Trimming left V 6 bases short and J 4 bases short, with 14 bases between. This CDR3 reads CASSLRRSADTQYF. The CDR3, as DNA: TGTGCCAGCTCCCTACGAAGAAGCGCAGATACGCAGTATTTT.

There are many counts of this clonotype. The chain is built from TRBV7-8 and TRBJ2-7; D possibly corresponds to TRBD1 (6 bases). The CDR3 consists of 16 residues. Deletions cut 1 base from V and 4 bases from J, with 17 bases between. Germline V lookup: CDR1 SGHVS, CDR2 FQNEAQ. CDR3 in DNA: TGTGCCAGCAGCTTAGGCCTCGGGACAAAGGTATACGAGCAGTACTTC. The encoded protein is CASSLGLGTKVYEQYF.

This clonotype was seen more than once but under ten times. The CDR3, as DNA: TGTGCCAGCAGCAATAGCGGGGGGGCTCATGGTGAGCAGTTCTTC. Its protein product is CASSNSGGAHGEQFF. V is TRBV7-3 and J is TRBJ2-1, with TRBD2 matching over 11 bases. V lost 5 bases to trimming and J lost 9 bases; unmatched junction nucleotides: 9. CDR3 length equals 15 residues. In germline, CDR1 is SGHTA, CDR2 FQGTGA.